This TCR beta chain is from a study of T cells in Graves' hyperthyroidism and ophthalmopathy. The diagnoses drew upon clinical symptoms, serum thyroxine and TRAb, thyroid ultrasound and orbital computed tomography. A remark on this clonotype: A much larger clone differs by one base, so this may be a read error.

Trimming stripped 2 bases from V and 2 bases from J, with 13 bases between. Per germline, CDR1 ENHRY and CDR2 SYGVKD. This CDR3 has 16 amino acids. TCR beta CDR3 sequences were amplified from RNA transcripts. The TCR CDR3 was amplified in a first-round RT-PCR using the HTBI primer set. In TCRdb, the multiplex PCR reads were re-called with MiXCR into one record per CDR3 protein. In the table there are 500,000 to 800,000 distinct CDR3 sequences, 45% of which are singletons. The origin of this receptor is an adult man with Graves' disease, either hyperthyroidism or ophthalmopathy (not recorded which). The material sequenced was peripheral blood or thyroid tissue (not recorded which). The J gene is TRBJ1-5, the V gene TRBV10-3; D possibly corresponds to TRBD1 (5 bases). CDR3 loop: CAISEVRDVGNQPQHF. The CDR3 region has the DNA TGTGCCATCAGTGAGGTCAGGGATGTTGGCAATCAGCCCCAGCATTTT.